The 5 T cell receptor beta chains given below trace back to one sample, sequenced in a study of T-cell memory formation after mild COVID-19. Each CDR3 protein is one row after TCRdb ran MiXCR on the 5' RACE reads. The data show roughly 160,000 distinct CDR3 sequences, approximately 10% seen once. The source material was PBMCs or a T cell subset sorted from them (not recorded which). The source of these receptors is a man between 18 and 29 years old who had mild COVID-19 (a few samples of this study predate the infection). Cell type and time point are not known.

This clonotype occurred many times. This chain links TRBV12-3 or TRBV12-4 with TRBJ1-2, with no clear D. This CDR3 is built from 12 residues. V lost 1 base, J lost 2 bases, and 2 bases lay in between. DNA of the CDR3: TGTGCCAGCAGTTTAGAGAACTATGGCTACACCTTC. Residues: CASSLENYGYTF.

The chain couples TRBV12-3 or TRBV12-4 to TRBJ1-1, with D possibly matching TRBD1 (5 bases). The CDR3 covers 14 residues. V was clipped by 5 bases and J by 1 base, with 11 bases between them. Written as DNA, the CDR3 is TGTGCCAGCAGTACCGACGGGACGAACACTGAAGCTTTCTTT. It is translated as CASSTDGTNTEAFF.

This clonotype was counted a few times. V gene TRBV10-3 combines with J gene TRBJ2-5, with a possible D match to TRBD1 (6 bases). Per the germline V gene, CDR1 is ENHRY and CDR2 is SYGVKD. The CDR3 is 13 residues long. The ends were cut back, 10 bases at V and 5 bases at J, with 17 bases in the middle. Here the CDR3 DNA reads TGTGCCAACGGGGCAGGGGAAGGGGAGACCCAGTACTTC. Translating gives CANGAGEGETQYF.

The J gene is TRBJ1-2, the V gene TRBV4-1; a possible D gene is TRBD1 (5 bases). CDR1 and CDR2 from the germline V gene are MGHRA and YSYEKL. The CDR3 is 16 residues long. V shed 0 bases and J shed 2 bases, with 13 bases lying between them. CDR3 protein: CASSQEWRGPNYGYTF. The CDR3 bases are TGCGCCAGCAGCCAAGAGTGGAGGGGCCCCAACTATGGCTACACCTTC.

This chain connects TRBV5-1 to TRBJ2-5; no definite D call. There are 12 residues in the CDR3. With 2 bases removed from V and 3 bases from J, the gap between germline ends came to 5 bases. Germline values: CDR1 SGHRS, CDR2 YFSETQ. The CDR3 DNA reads TGCGCCAGCAGCTTATATGAAGAGACCCAGTACTTC. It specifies CASSLYEETQYF.